The clone carrying this TCR beta chain was detected once. The data were obtained in a study of blood T cells in healthy people across ages. Trimming removed 2 bases from V and 3 bases from J; junction bases left unmatched: 7. This CDR3 comprises 16 residues. Germline-derived CDR1 and CDR2 are ENHRY and SYGVKD. Together with a sample-barcoded 5' primer, a J-beta primer mix was included in a second PCR lasting roughly 7 to 11 cycles. Every cDNA molecule carried a tag from a template-switch adaptor bearing 12 random nucleotides. TCRdb re-analysed the 5' RACE reads in MiXCR, keeping a single row per CDR3 protein. The table lists around 780,000 distinct CDR3 sequences, around 25% of them singletons. Healthy Caucasians from Russia aged roughly 6 to 95 served as donors. These data were also filed under a second study, of T cells of mothers and their children. Turning to that study: Random nucleotides (2-4) and sample barcodes were added by the M1S primer used in the second PCR.

The sequence derives from a boy aged 5-17 years in good health. The genes are TRBV10-3 and TRBJ2-5; 9 bases line up with TRBD2. The sample taken for sequencing was blood. The CDR3 DNA follows: TGTGCCATCAGTGAGGAGATAGCGGGGGTCGAAGAGACCCAGTACTTC. This translates into CAISEEIAGVEETQYF.